Listed below are T cell receptor beta chains from one sample, sequenced in a study of healthy donors' naive CD4 and CD8 T cells. MiXCR was run by TCRdb on the reads, yielding one entry per CDR3 protein. Among around 180,000 distinct CDR3 sequences listed, about four fifths were seen once. Sequenced input: naive CD4+ and CD8+ T cells sorted from blood, pooled from several donors. The receptor source for this set is a pool of human donors in good health; the sample pools cells from several healthy donors. Each CDR3 is given with its conserved first and last residue. D genes are given only for firm matches. Only some rows state a clone size, as once, few, many or a class for expanded clones.

size,D,V,J,CDR3,DNA
.,.,TRBV29-1,TRBJ2-2,CSVVYGGGVNTGELFF,TGCAGCGTTGTCTATGGCGGCGGAGTGAACACCGGGGAGCTGTTTTTT
.,.,TRBV6-2/TRBV6-3,TRBJ2-1,CASSYSPGEQFF,TGTGCCAGCAGTTACTCCCCAGGCGAGCAGTTCTTC
.,.,TRBV29-1,TRBJ2-1,CSVHYNEQFF,TGCAGCGTTCATTACAATGAGCAGTTCTTC
.,.,TRBV5-4,TRBJ2-3,CASSQKRGDTQYF,TGTGCCAGCAGCCAAAAGCGAGGAGATACGCAGTATTTT
.,TRBD2,TRBV15,TRBJ2-5,CATSSPLAGGMETQYF,TGTGCCACCAGCAGCCCCCTGGCGGGAGGGATGGAGACCCAGTACTTC
.,TRBD2,TRBV10-3,TRBJ2-1,CAISESIAGGNEQFF,TGTGCCATCAGTGAGTCGATAGCGGGAGGGAATGAGCAGTTCTTC
once,TRBD2,TRBV29-1,TRBJ2-3,CSTPSGSRDTQYF,TGCAGCACCCCTAGCGGGAGTAGAGATACGCAGTATTTT
.,TRBD2,TRBV10-3,TRBJ2-1,CAISESSGSSYNEQFF,TGTGCCATCAGTGAGTCTAGCGGGAGCTCCTACAATGAGCAGTTCTTC
.,TRBD2,TRBV4-1,TRBJ2-7,CASSQARHSGRAYEQYF,TGCGCCAGCAGCCAAGCCCGACATAGCGGGAGGGCATACGAGCAGTACTTC
few,.,TRBV30,TRBJ1-1,CAWSFARVAEAFF,TGTGCCTGGAGCTTCGCAAGGGTGGCTGAAGCTTTCTTT
few,TRBD2,TRBV6-1,TRBJ2-3,CASSDAGLAGTDTQYF,TGTGCCAGCAGTGACGCGGGACTAGCGGGCACAGATACGCAGTATTTT
.,TRBD1,TRBV6-5,TRBJ2-7,CASSYAGTGLYEQYF,TGTGCCAGCAGTTACGCCGGGACAGGGTTGTACGAGCAGTACTTC
.,TRBD2,TRBV6-2/TRBV6-3,TRBJ2-5,CASSYSTKSGGLQETQYF,TGTGCCAGCAGTTACTCGACAAAGAGCGGGGGACTACAAGAGACCCAGTACTTC
few,.,TRBV6-2/TRBV6-3,TRBJ2-7,CASNVIDRSYEQYF,TGTGCCAGCAACGTTATAGACCGTTCCTACGAGCAGTACTTC
.,.,TRBV6-5,TRBJ2-6,CASNLVSGANVLTF,TGTGCCAGCAATCTTGTCTCTGGGGCCAACGTCCTGACTTTC
few,TRBD1,TRBV29-1,TRBJ2-1,CSVEGHRDRANEQFF,TGCAGCGTTGAAGGTCACCGGGACAGGGCCAATGAGCAGTTCTTC
few,TRBD1,TRBV29-1,TRBJ2-7,CSGSRGPAREQYF,TGCAGCGGATCCAGGGGGCCCGCTAGGGAGCAGTACTTC
.,.,TRBV21-1,TRBJ1-5,CASSNKSSRSASNQPQHF,TGTGCCAGCAGCAATAAATCATCCAGGTCAGCTAGCAATCAGCCCCAGCATTTT
few,.,TRBV19,TRBJ2-7,CASSPGGRYEQYF,TGTGCCAGTAGCCCAGGGGGGCGATACGAGCAGTACTTC
.,.,TRBV29-1,TRBJ2-3,CSVVAGFASTDTQYF,TGCAGCGTTGTTGCGGGATTTGCTAGCACAGATACGCAGTATTTT
.,TRBD2,TRBV29-1,TRBJ2-1,CSVEGLAGKFSYNEQFF,TGCAGCGTTGAGGGCCTAGCGGGAAAATTCTCCTACAATGAGCAGTTCTTC
.,TRBD1,TRBV5-6,TRBJ2-5,CASDGTGGFEEYQETQYF,TGTGCCAGCGACGGGACAGGGGGATTCGAAGAGTACCAAGAGACCCAGTACTTC
.,.,TRBV6-2/TRBV6-3,TRBJ1-1,CASSGTGVEAFF,TGTGCCAGCAGCGGAACGGGGGTTGAAGCTTTCTTT
.,.,TRBV6-2/TRBV6-3,TRBJ1-5,CASSGGQSGNQPQHF,TGTGCCAGCAGTGGTGGACAGAGTGGCAATCAGCCCCAGCATTTT
.,TRBD1,TRBV6-2/TRBV6-3,TRBJ1-5,CASSLDRGPSNQPQHF,TGTGCCAGCAGTCTCGACAGGGGACCGAGCAATCAGCCCCAGCATTTT
.,.,TRBV6-5,TRBJ2-7,CASSYSQGAWQYF,TGTGCCAGCAGTTACTCCCAGGGTGCTTGGCAGTACTTC
.,TRBD1,TRBV6-5,TRBJ1-2,CASSTGTVPSDYTF,TGTGCCAGCAGTACCGGGACAGTCCCCAGTGACTACACCTTC
.,.,TRBV4-1,TRBJ2-7,CASSPRGAYEQYF,TGCGCCAGCAGCCCCAGGGGTGCCTACGAGCAGTACTTC
.,.,TRBV27,TRBJ2-1,CASSSPYGNEQFF,TGTGCCAGCAGTTCCCCGTACGGGAATGAGCAGTTCTTC
.,.,TRBV29-1,TRBJ1-2,CSVEKGQGGYTF,TGCAGCGTTGAAAAGGGGCAGGGTGGCTACACCTTC
.,.,TRBV29-1,TRBJ1-2,CSVGTIGYDYTF,TGCAGCGTTGGGACGATAGGATACGACTACACCTTC
.,TRBD2,TRBV6-6,TRBJ2-7,CASSYRSGSFEQYF,TGTGCCAGCAGTTATCGAAGCGGGAGTTTTGAGCAGTACTTC
.,.,TRBV6-2/TRBV6-3,TRBJ2-1,CASSYTPSEQFF,TGTGCCAGCAGTTACACCCCCAGTGAGCAGTTCTTC
few,.,TRBV29-1,TRBJ1-4,CSAGLTGIEGEKLFF,TGCAGCGCCGGCCTCACCGGGATTGAGGGAGAAAAACTGTTTTTT
.,.,TRBV20-1,TRBJ2-3,CSARVSAADTQYF,TGCAGTGCTAGAGTGAGCGCCGCGGATACGCAGTATTTT
.,TRBD1,TRBV19,TRBJ1-6,CASSDHGQVTYNSPLHF,TGTGCCAGTAGCGACCACGGACAGGTTACATATAATTCACCCCTCCACTTT
.,TRBD2,TRBV27,TRBJ2-2,CASSLLAGRRELFF,TGTGCCAGCAGTCTGTTAGCGGGAAGGAGGGAGCTGTTTTTT
few,.,TRBV29-1,TRBJ1-2,CSVVAGFYGYTF,TGCAGCGTTGTGGCCGGGTTCTATGGCTACACCTTC
.,.,TRBV5-1,TRBJ1-1,CASSSDVGTEAFF,TGCGCCAGCAGCTCGGACGTGGGAACTGAAGCTTTCTTT
.,.,TRBV4-1,TRBJ2-7,CASSQAAESSYEQYF,TGCGCCAGCAGCCAAGCCGCCGAGAGCTCCTACGAGCAGTACTTC
few,TRBD2,TRBV27,TRBJ2-4,CASSLWAGGKNIQYF,TGTGCCAGCAGTTTATGGGCGGGAGGCAAAAACATTCAGTACTTC
.,.,TRBV6-5,TRBJ1-5,CASSSEYSNQPQHF,TGTGCCAGCAGTTCGGAGTATAGCAATCAGCCCCAGCATTTT
.,.,TRBV6-5,TRBJ1-1,CASSYSGLTGAEAFF,TGTGCCAGCAGTTACTCGGGATTGACTGGGGCTGAAGCTTTCTTT
few,.,TRBV6-5,TRBJ2-7,CASSYSGQGNSYEQYF,TGTGCCAGCAGTTACTCGGGGCAGGGGAACTCCTACGAGCAGTACTTC
.,.,TRBV6-2/TRBV6-3,TRBJ2-3,CASGQAHTDTQYF,TGTGCCAGCGGGCAGGCCCACACAGATACGCAGTATTTT
few,TRBD2,TRBV19,TRBJ2-5,CASSFPEERETETQYF,TGTGCCAGTAGTTTCCCTGAGGAGCGGGAGACAGAGACCCAGTACTTC
.,TRBD1,TRBV19,TRBJ2-3,CASRSPGQTGTDTQYF,TGTGCCAGTAGATCTCCGGGACAGACGGGCACAGATACGCAGTATTTT
.,.,TRBV7-9,TRBJ1-5,CASSLQGGQPQHF,TGTGCCAGCAGCTTACAGGGTGGACAGCCCCAGCATTTT
.,.,TRBV5-1,TRBJ2-6,CASSLVSSGANVLTF,TGCGCCAGCAGCTTGGTTAGCTCTGGGGCCAACGTCCTGACTTTC
.,TRBD1,TRBV10-3,TRBJ2-5,CAIRAGTEETQYF,TGTGCCATCAGGGCCGGGACAGAAGAGACCCAGTACTTC
once,.,TRBV15,TRBJ1-5,CATSTDESYQPQHF,TGTGCCACCAGCACTGACGAGAGCTATCAGCCCCAGCATTTT
few,TRBD2,TRBV19,TRBJ2-1,CASSILSAGGPNEQFF,TGTGCCAGTAGTATCCTTTCGGCGGGAGGGCCCAATGAGCAGTTCTTC
.,TRBD1,TRBV29-1,TRBJ2-7,CSVVEGQGASSYEQYF,TGCAGCGTGGTAGAGGGACAGGGGGCCTCATCTTACGAGCAGTACTTC